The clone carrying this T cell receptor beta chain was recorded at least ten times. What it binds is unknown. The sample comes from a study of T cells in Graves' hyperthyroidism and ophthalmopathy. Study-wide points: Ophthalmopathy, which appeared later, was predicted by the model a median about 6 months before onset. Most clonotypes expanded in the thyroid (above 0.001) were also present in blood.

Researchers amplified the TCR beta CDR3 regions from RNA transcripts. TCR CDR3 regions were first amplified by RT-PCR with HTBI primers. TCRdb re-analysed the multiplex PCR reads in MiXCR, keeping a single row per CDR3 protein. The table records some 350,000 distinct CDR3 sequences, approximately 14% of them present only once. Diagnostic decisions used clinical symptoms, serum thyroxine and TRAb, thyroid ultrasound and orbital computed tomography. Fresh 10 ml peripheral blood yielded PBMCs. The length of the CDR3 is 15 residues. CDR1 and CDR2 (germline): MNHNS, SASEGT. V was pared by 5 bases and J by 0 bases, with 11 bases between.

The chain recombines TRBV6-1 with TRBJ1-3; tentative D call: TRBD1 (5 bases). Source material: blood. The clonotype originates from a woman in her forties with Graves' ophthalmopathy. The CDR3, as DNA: TGTGCCAGCAGTTTGTACAGGAACTCTGGAAACACCATATATTTT. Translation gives CASSLYRNSGNTIYF.